The source of this TCR beta chain is a study of blood T cell repertoires in COVID-19. For the study at large: The United States, Italy and Spain were the sources of the acute and convalescent COVID-19 samples. From T cells, B-cell-depleted T cells, or PBMCs came the material, which was cDNA or gDNA.

Original processing notes: Nucleated cell number was recorded as an estimate derived from reference gene primer amplification. The table came from immunoSEQ multiplex PCR; TCRdb's copy has only in-frame clones and leaves some out. Clone size and the V and J calls come from that table; the DNA yielded D and trimming. The sample includes about 130,000 clones, around 86% of them seen just once. Germline V gene sequence: CDR1 LNHDA, CDR2 SQIVND (reference sequence). This CDR3 region has 15 residues. Trimming took off 3 bases at V and 2 bases at J, with 11 bases between the two ends. Source material: peripheral blood. This receptor was identified in a man in his forties or fifties with active or convalescent COVID-19. V gene TRBV19 combines with J gene TRBJ2-1; D is perhaps TRBD2 (6 bases). CDR3 amino acids: CASSIGGSPYNEQFF. CDR3 bases: TGTGCCAGTAGTATTGGGGGGTCCCCCTACAATGAGCAGTTCTTC.